This T cell receptor beta chain was obtained from a study of Graves' ophthalmopathy and Graves' hyperthyroidism. Study-level information: Peripheral blood was obtained at first diagnosis, ahead of any treatment.

This clonotype occurred many times. Germline CDR1 MNHNS, CDR2 SASEGT. The CDR3 spans 14 residues. Trimming removed 6 bases from V and 8 bases from J; junction bases left unmatched: 12. From RNA, the CDR3 regions of TCR beta chains were amplified and sequenced. First-round RT-PCR used HTBI primers; second-round multiplex PCR followed. MiXCR, run by TCRdb on the multiplex PCR reads, gives a single entry per CDR3 protein. The sample shows roughly 410,000 distinct CDR3 sequences, 15% of them seen only once. Stable hyperthyroidism denotes an absence of ophthalmopathy throughout 18 months of follow-up. Other autoimmune diseases, uncontrolled infections, pregnancy and lactation each led to patient exclusion. PBMCs came from less than 13 ml of fresh peripheral blood.

The chain joins TRBV6-1 to TRBJ1-1, with 7 bases lining up with TRBD1. Sequencing was performed on peripheral blood. This receptor was taken from a woman under 30 with stable Graves' hyperthyroidism. The CDR3 spells CASRTRGRRFEAFF. CDR3 sequence (DNA): TGTGCCAGCAGAACTAGGGGGCGAAGGTTCGAAGCTTTCTTT.